A single sample is the source of the 31 T cell receptor beta chains below, sequenced in a study of blood T cell repertoires in COVID-19. Data came from immunoSEQ multiplex PCR; TCRdb stores just in-frame clones and leaves some out. The top ten hold approximately 1.5% of the sample, which has about 430,000 clones, roughly 88% seen once. What was sequenced was PBMCs or T cells enriched from blood (not recorded which). The receptors stem from a young woman who had been exposed to COVID-19.

The gene calls are TRBV3-1 (or the pseudogene TRBV3-2) and TRBJ2-2, with a possible D match to TRBD1 (6 bases). The CDR3 covers 17 residues. Trimming removed 0 bases at V and 2 bases at J, with 13 bases between. CDR1 and CDR2 from the germline V gene are LGHDT and YNNKEL (reference sequence). The CDR3 DNA reads as TGTGCCAGCAGCCAAGACCTAGGGGACATCAACACCGGGGAGCTGTTTTTT. It encodes CASSQDLGDINTGELFF.

The chain has TRBV6-5 and TRBJ1-1; D perhaps matches TRBD1 (5 bases). In germline, CDR1 is MNHEY, CDR2 SVGAGI. The CDR3 is 14 amino acids. Trimming took 8 bases from V and 6 from J, leaving 19 bases between them. The CDR3 protein is CASGPRGGSSEAFF. The CDR3 nucleotides are TGTGCCAGCGGGCCCCGGGGGGGGTCTTCTGAAGCTTTCTTT.

This clone was counted a few times. The V gene is TRBV7-9, the J gene TRBJ2-3, with D perhaps TRBD2 (6 bases). Per germline, CDR1 SEHNR and CDR2 FQNEAQ (reference sequence). V was cut by 0 bases and J by 4 bases, with 17 bases left in between. The CDR3 length is 17 residues. DNA of the CDR3: TGTGCCAGCAGCTTAGCGAGTAGCGGAGATCTCGCAGATACGCAGTATTTT. Protein product: CASSLASSGDLADTQYF.

This clone was detected once. The gene calls are TRBV19 and TRBJ2-2; possibly TRBD1 for D (6 bases). Deletions cut 3 bases from V and 3 bases from J, with 11 bases between. The germline V gene encodes CDR1 LNHDA and CDR2 SQIVND (reference sequence). The CDR3 covers 15 residues. The CDR3, as DNA: TGTGCCAGTAGTATCGGTAGGGGGTACACCGGGGAGCTGTTTTTT. Translation gives CASSIGRGYTGELFF.

The chain employs TRBV9 and TRBJ1-3, with TRBD1 identical over 7 bases. J was trimmed by 3 bases and V by 3 bases; bases with no gene match: 15. There are 18 residues in the CDR3. Germline V gene data show CDR1 as SGDLS and CDR2 as YYNGEE. The CDR3 DNA follows: TGTGCCAGCAGCGGCGTCCCCGACAGGGTATTATATGGAAACACCATATATTTT. This sequence encodes CASSGVPDRVLYGNTIYF.

This clone appeared a few times. The rearrangement joins TRBV3-1 (or the pseudogene TRBV3-2) to TRBJ2-1; 9 bases are a match to TRBD1. V gave up 0 bases and J gave up 6 bases; unmatched junction bases: 6. The CDR3 loop spans 16 amino acids. The germline gives CDR1 LGHDT, CDR2 YNNKEL (reference sequence). CDR3 protein: CASSQDLGQGRNEQFF. Written as DNA, the CDR3 is TGTGCCAGCAGCCAAGATTTGGGACAGGGCCGCAATGAGCAGTTCTTC.

The V and J genes are TRBV4-1 and TRBJ1-2; no clear D gene. Trimming pared 1 base from V and 4 bases from J, leaving 10 bases between. The CDR3 is made up of 14 amino acids. Germline V gene lookup returns CDR1 MGHRA and CDR2 YSYEKL. In nucleotides, the CDR3 is TGCGCCAGCAGCCAAGTGGCAGTCTCCTATGGCTACACCTTC. Protein product: CASSQVAVSYGYTF.

CDR3 coding DNA: TGTGCCACACGGCCGGGACAACATAATTCACCCCTCCACTTT. It is translated as CATRPGQHNSPLHF. The chain links TRBV6-5 to TRBJ1-6; tentatively, D is TRBD1 (6 bases). The CDR3 spans 14 residues. Germline values: CDR1 MNHEY, CDR2 SVGAGI. Trimming took 10 bases from V and 5 from J, leaving 15 bases between them.

The chain combines TRBV28 with TRBJ2-1; 11 bases agree with TRBD2. Trimming cost V 5 bases and J 6 bases; bases outside gene matches: 3. The CDR3 covers 14 residues. Looked up from germline, CDR1 is MDHEN and CDR2 is SYDVKM. CDR3 sequence: CASSILAGVNEQFF. In nucleotides, the CDR3 is TGTGCCAGCAGTATACTAGCGGGAGTCAATGAGCAGTTCTTC. The whole variable domain, filled in from reference TRBV28 and TRBJ2-1, reads DVKVTQSSRYLVKRTGEKVFLECVQDMDHENMFWYRQDPGLGLRLIYFSYDVKMKEKGDIPEGYSVSREKKERFSLILESASTNQTSMYLCASSILAGVNEQFFGPGTRLTVL.

The sample holds one count of this clone. This chain links TRBV10-3 with TRBJ1-1; no firm D call. V was trimmed by 3 bases and J by 5 bases, leaving 7 bases between them. The germline V gene encodes CDR1 ENHRY and CDR2 SYGVKD. CDR3 length equals 12 residues. The CDR3, as DNA: TGTGCCATCAGTGACCGGGATACTGAAGCTTTCTTT. It is translated as CAISDRDTEAFF.

The V and J genes are TRBV19 and TRBJ1-1, with a tentative D call TRBD1 (6 bases). The length of the CDR3 is 14 residues. The germline V gene has CDR1 LNHDA and CDR2 SQIVND (reference sequence). V dropped 7 bases and J dropped 3 bases, with 15 bases sitting between them. This CDR3 is CASIHPQGDTEAFF. In DNA form, the CDR3 reads TGTGCCAGTATCCACCCACAGGGCGACACTGAAGCTTTCTTT.

The rearrangement links TRBV27 to TRBJ2-1; 8 bases are a match to TRBD2. This CDR3 is 16 amino acids long. The trim removed 0 bases at V and 4 bases at J, leaving 5 bases unmatched. Germline CDR1 and CDR2: MNHEY and SMNVEV (reference sequence). The CDR3: CASSLSVAGWYNEQFF. For the CDR3, the DNA is TGTGCCAGCAGTTTATCAGTAGCGGGATGGTACAATGAGCAGTTCTTC.

This sequence joins TRBV11-3 and TRBJ2-7, with 10 bases aligning to TRBD1. Germline CDR1 reads SGHNT; CDR2 reads YENEEA. The CDR3 extends over 14 amino acids. With V trimmed by 3 bases and J by 3 bases, 2 bases remained unmatched. The CDR3 protein is CASSLGQGYYEQYF. As DNA, the CDR3 is TGTGCCAGCAGCTTGGGACAGGGGTACTACGAGCAGTACTTC.

V and J are TRBV29-1 and TRBJ2-7; perhaps TRBD1 as D (6 bases). The V end lost 4 bases, the J end lost 2 bases, and 15 bases lay between the germline ends. Germline V gives CDR1 SQVTM, CDR2 ANQGSEA. There are 14 residues in the CDR3. CDR3 region: CSVGVLTGAYEQYF. CDR3 sequence (DNA): TGCAGCGTTGGGGTCCTGACAGGAGCCTACGAGCAGTACTTC.

This sequence joins TRBV11-2 and TRBJ2-7; tentative D call: TRBD1 (5 bases). V was shortened by 1 base and J by 9 bases, with 10 bases between the two germline ends. The CDR3 is 12 amino acids. The germline CDR1 and CDR2 sequences are SGHAT and FQNNGV. The DNA for the CDR3 is TGTGCCAGCAGCTTAGGAATGCAGGGGCAGTACTTC. Protein product: CASSLGMQGQYF.

V gene TRBV28 combines with J gene TRBJ2-7; D is possibly TRBD1 (7 bases). CDR1 MDHEN and CDR2 SYDVKM come from the germline V gene. Trimming stripped 4 bases from V and 7 bases from J, with 11 bases between. The CDR3 loop spans 12 amino acids. This chain's CDR3 is CASSWRGQEQYF. The CDR3 DNA reads TGTGCCAGCAGTTGGAGGGGGCAAGAGCAGTACTTC.

The rearrangement links TRBV27 to TRBJ1-5; D possibly corresponds to TRBD1 (5 bases). Trimming left V 2 bases short and J 3 bases short, with 8 bases between. CDR3 size: 14 residues. Germline CDR1 reads MNHEY; CDR2 reads SMNVEV (reference sequence). CDR3 in amino acids: CASSLRGNNQPQHF. CDR3 DNA: TGTGCCAGCAGTTTAAGGGGTAACAATCAGCCCCAGCATTTT.

This clone was seen once. The chain combines TRBV30 with TRBJ2-7, with D uncertain. The CDR3 has 14 amino acids. In germline, CDR1 is GTSNPN, CDR2 SVGIG (reference sequence). V was trimmed by 0 bases and J by 10 bases, leaving 19 bases between them. In nucleotides, the CDR3 is TGTGCCTGGAGTGTCCCTATCACCCGAGAGGATCAGTACTTC. It codes for CAWSVPITREDQYF.

Comment on this clone: The same CDR3 can be traced to other DNA sequences in this sample. V and J are TRBV9 and TRBJ1-1; D gene uncertain. With 0 bases removed from V and 0 bases from J, the gap between germline ends came to 3 bases. Germline CDR1 and CDR2: SGDLS and YYNGEE. The CDR3 has 13 residues. The CDR3 spells CASSVDMNTEAFF. CDR3 coding DNA: TGTGCCAGCAGCGTAGACATGAACACTGAAGCTTTCTTT.

To note about this clone: This specimen includes other DNA sequences encoding the same CDR3. This chain joins TRBV11-3 and TRBJ2-5, with 8 positions matching TRBD2. With 5 bases clipped from V and 4 bases from J, the junction kept 6 bases outside the gene matches. In germline, CDR1 is SGHNT, CDR2 YENEEA. There are 14 residues in the CDR3. DNA of the CDR3: TGTGCCAGCAGCCCCACGGGAGGGGGAGAGACCCAGTACTTC. Encoded protein: CASSPTGGGETQYF.

This clone was detected a few times. J is TRBJ2-7 and V is TRBV13, with 8 bases that match TRBD2. The CDR3 runs 15 residues. Trimming took 3 bases from V and 3 from J; bases not matched to a gene: 7. CDR1 is PRHDT and CDR2 is FYEKMQ in the germline V gene (reference sequence). Here the CDR3 reads CASSFTAGGLYEQYF. The CDR3 nucleotides are TGTGCCAGCAGCTTCACGGCGGGGGGTCTCTACGAGCAGTACTTC.

The V and J genes are TRBV27 and TRBJ2-1, with D possibly TRBD2 on 5 matching bases. The ends were cut back, 7 bases at V and 6 bases at J, with 16 bases in the middle. The CDR3 has 14 residues. CDR1 is MNHEY and CDR2 is SMNVEV in the germline V gene (reference sequence). The CDR3 loop reads CASKWGRAGNEQFF. The CDR3 coding sequence is TGTGCCAGCAAATGGGGAAGGGCGGGCAATGAGCAGTTCTTC.

The chain couples TRBV27 to TRBJ2-3; D is ambiguous. V was pared by 5 bases and J by 0 bases, with 15 bases between. The CDR3 runs 16 residues. Germline values: CDR1 MNHEY, CDR2 SMNVEV (reference sequence). The CDR3 nucleotides read TGTGCCAGCAGTCCTATTCCGGGTATTAGCACAGATACGCAGTATTTT. Translation: CASSPIPGISTDTQYF.

This chain connects TRBV29-1 to TRBJ1-3; D remains ambiguous. The CDR3 is 12 amino acids. The V end was cut by 5 bases, the J end by 2 bases, with 7 bases between. Per germline, CDR1 SQVTM and CDR2 ANQGSEA. The CDR3 is CSVLSAGNTIYF. CDR3 DNA sequence: TGCAGCGTTTTGTCAGCTGGAAACACCATATATTTT. The variable domain in full, completed from reference TRBV29-1 and TRBJ1-3, reads SAVISQKPSRDICQRGTSLTIQCQVDSQVTMMFWYRQQPGQSLTLIATANQGSEATYESGFVIDKFPISRPNLTFSTLTVSNMSPEDSSIYLCSVLSAGNTIYFGEGSWLTVV.

The gene calls are TRBV5-1 and TRBJ1-2; no firm D call. V lost 2 bases to trimming and J lost 6 bases, with 8 bases between them. Germline-derived CDR1 and CDR2 are SGHRS and YFSETQ. This CDR3 is 12 amino acids long. CDR3 sequence reads: CASSFGLDGYTF. For the CDR3, the DNA is TGCGCCAGCAGCTTCGGACTTGATGGCTACACCTTC.

V and J are TRBV7-2 and TRBJ2-7, with a weak D call TRBD1 (6 bases). CDR1 SGHTA and CDR2 FQGNSA come from the germline V gene. Trimming stripped 1 base from V and 0 bases from J, with 13 bases between. The CDR3 is made up of 16 amino acids. The DNA for the CDR3 is TGTGCCAGCAGCTTAGTGCCGGGGACAAACTCCTACGAGCAGTACTTC. Translation: CASSLVPGTNSYEQYF.

J is TRBJ2-1 and V is TRBV11-2, with 12 bases aligning to TRBD2. The CDR3 has 16 residues. The V segment lost 0 bases and the J segment 8 bases; nucleotides outside the gene matches: 5. Germline CDR1 is SGHAT and CDR2 is FQNNGV. This CDR3 reads CASSLDPSGRADEQFF. Written as DNA, the CDR3 is TGTGCCAGCAGCTTAGATCCTAGCGGGAGGGCGGATGAGCAGTTCTTC.

The chain uses TRBV6-5 and TRBJ1-2; TRBD1 agrees at 7 bases. Germline CDR1 and CDR2: MNHEY and SVGAGI. With V trimmed by 3 bases and J by 7 bases, 11 bases remained unmatched. The CDR3 covers 15 residues. CDR3 in DNA: TGTGCCAGCAGTTATTCTGGCAGGGGGAAGGGTGGCTACACCTTC. This codes for CASSYSGRGKGGYTF.

This chain links TRBV7-3 with TRBJ1-6; D gene uncertain. V was cut by 1 base and J by 10 bases, with 14 bases left in between. The CDR3 length is 15 residues. The V gene's germline CDR1 is SGHTA and CDR2 FQGTGA. The CDR3 loop reads CASSLSPESGSPLHF. The CDR3, as DNA: TGTGCCAGCAGCTTAAGTCCCGAGTCAGGATCACCCCTCCACTTT.

The chain uses TRBV12-3 or TRBV12-4 and TRBJ1-5, with a tentative D call TRBD1 (5 bases). The CDR3 spans 13 residues. V lost 1 base, J lost 5 bases, and 6 bases lay in between. The CDR3 loop reads CASSLGGDQPQHF. The CDR3 coding sequence is TGTGCCAGCAGTTTAGGGGGGGATCAGCCCCAGCATTTT.

The chain carries TRBV24-1 and TRBJ2-2, with 7 bases lining up with TRBD2. Trimming took 6 bases from V and 4 from J; bases not matched to a gene: 7. The CDR3 has 15 amino acids. The germline V gene has CDR1 KGHDR and CDR2 SFDVKD. CDR3 region: CATSTGRASTGELFF. The CDR3 nucleotides read TGTGCCACCAGTACGGGGAGGGCGAGCACCGGGGAGCTGTTTTTT.